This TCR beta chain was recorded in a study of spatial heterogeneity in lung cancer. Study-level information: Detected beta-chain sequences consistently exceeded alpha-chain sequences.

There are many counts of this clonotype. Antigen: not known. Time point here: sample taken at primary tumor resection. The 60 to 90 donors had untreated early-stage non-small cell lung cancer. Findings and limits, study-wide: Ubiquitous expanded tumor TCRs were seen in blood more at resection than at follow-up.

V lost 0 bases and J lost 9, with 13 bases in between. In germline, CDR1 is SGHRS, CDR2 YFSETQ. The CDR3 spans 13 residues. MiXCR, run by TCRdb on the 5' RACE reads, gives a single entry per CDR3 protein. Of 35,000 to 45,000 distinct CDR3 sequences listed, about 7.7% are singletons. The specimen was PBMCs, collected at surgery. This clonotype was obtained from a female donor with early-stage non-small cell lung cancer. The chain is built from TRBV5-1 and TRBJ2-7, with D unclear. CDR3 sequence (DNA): TGCGCCAGCAGCTTGGTCGGTAGGTCTTTGCAGTACTTC. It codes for CASSLVGRSLQYF.